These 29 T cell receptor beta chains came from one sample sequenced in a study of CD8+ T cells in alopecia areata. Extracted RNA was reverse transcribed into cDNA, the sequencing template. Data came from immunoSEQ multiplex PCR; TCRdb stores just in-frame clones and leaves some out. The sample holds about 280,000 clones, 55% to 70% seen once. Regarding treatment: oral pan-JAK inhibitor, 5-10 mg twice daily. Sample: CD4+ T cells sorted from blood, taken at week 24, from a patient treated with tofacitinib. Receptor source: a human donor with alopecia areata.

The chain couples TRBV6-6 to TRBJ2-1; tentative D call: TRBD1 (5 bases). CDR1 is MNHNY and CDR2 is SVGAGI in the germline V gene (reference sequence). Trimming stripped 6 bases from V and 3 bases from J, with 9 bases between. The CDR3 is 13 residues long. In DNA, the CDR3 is TGTGCCAGCAGCTACGACAGCTACAATGAGCAGTTCTTC. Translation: CASSYDSYNEQFF.

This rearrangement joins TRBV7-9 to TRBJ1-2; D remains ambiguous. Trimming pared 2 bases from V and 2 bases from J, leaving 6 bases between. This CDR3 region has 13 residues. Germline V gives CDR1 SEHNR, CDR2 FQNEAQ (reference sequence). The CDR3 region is CASSLTANYGYTF. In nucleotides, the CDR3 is TGTGCCAGCAGCTTAACAGCGAACTATGGCTACACCTTC.

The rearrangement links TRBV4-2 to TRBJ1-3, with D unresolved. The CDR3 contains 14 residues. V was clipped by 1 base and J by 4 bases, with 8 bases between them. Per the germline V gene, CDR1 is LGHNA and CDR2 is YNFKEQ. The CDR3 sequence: CASSQGVGGNTIYF. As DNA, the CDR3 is TGTGCCAGCAGCCAAGGTGTAGGGGGAAACACCATATATTTT.

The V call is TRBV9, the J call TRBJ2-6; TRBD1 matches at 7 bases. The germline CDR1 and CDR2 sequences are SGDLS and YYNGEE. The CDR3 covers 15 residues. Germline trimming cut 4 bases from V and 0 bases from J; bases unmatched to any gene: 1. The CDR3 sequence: CASSRQGSGANVLTF. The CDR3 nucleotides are TGTGCCAGCAGCAGACAGGGCTCTGGGGCCAACGTCCTGACTTTC.

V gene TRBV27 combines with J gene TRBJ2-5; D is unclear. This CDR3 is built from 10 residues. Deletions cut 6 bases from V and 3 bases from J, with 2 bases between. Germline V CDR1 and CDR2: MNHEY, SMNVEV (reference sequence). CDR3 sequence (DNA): TGTGCCAGCAGGGAAGAGACCCAGTACTTC. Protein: CASREETQYF.

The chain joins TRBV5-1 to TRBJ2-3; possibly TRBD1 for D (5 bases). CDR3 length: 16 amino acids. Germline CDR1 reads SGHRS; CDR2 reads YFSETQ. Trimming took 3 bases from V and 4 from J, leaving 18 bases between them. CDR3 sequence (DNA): TGCGCCAGCAGCTCTTATGCAGGGAAGTTGGCAGATACGCAGTATTTT. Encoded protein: CASSSYAGKLADTQYF.

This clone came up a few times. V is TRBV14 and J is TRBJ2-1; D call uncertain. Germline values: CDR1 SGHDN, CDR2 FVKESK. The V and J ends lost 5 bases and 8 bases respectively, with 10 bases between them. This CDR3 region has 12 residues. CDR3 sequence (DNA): TGTGCCAGCAGCATAACGGCAGATGAGCAGTTCTTC. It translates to CASSITADEQFF.

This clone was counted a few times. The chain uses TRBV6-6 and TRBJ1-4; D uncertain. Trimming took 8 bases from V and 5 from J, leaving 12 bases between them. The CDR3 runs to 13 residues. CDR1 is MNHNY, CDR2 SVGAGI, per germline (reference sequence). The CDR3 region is CASALLRNEKLFF. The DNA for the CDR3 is TGTGCCAGCGCCCTCCTGCGCAATGAAAAACTGTTTTTT.

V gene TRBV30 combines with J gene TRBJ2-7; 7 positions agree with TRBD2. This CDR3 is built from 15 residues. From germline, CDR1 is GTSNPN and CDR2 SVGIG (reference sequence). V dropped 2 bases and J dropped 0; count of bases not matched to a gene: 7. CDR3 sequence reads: CAWSTRGGASYEQYF. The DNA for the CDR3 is TGTGCCTGGAGTACCCGGGGAGGGGCCTCCTACGAGCAGTACTTC.

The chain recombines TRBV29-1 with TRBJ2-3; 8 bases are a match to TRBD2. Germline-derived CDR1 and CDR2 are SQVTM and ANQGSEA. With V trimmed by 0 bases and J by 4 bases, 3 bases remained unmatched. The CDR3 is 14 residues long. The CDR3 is CSVEDPGLADTQYF. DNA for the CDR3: TGCAGCGTTGAAGATCCGGGACTAGCAGATACGCAGTATTTT.

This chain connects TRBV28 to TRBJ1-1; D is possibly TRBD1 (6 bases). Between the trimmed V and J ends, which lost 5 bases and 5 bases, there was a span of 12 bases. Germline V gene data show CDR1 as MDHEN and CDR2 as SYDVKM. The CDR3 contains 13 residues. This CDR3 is CASSATGMTEAFF. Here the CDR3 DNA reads TGTGCCAGCAGTGCCACAGGGATGACTGAAGCTTTCTTT.

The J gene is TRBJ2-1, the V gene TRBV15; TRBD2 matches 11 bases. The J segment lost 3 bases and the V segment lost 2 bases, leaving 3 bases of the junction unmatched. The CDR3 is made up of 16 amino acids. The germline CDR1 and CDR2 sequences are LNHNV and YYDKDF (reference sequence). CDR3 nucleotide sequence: TGTGCCACCAGCAGATCTACTAGCGGGGGCTACAATGAGCAGTTCTTC. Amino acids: CATSRSTSGGYNEQFF.

CDR3 protein: CASSQGGGFNTEAFF. The CDR3 DNA follows: TGTGCCAGCAGCCAAGGAGGGGGTTTTAACACTGAAGCTTTCTTT. The chain recombines TRBV14 with TRBJ1-1; TRBD1 might be the D (6 bases). Trimming took 1 base from V and 2 from J, leaving 11 bases between them. Germline V gene sequence: CDR1 SGHDN, CDR2 FVKESK. CDR3 length: 15 amino acids.

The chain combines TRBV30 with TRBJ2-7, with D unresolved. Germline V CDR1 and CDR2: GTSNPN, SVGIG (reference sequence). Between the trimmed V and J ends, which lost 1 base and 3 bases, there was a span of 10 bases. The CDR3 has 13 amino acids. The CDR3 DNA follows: TGTGCCTGGAGTGGGAGACGGTACTACGAGCAGTACTTC. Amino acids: CAWSGRRYYEQYF.

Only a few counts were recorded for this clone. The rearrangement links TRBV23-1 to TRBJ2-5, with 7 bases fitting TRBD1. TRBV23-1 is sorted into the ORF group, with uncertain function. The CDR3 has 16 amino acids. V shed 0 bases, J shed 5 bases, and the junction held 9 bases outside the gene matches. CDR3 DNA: TGCGCCAGCAGTCAATCGTGGGCCAGGGGGTTGGAGACCCAGTACTTC. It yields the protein CASSQSWARGLETQYF.

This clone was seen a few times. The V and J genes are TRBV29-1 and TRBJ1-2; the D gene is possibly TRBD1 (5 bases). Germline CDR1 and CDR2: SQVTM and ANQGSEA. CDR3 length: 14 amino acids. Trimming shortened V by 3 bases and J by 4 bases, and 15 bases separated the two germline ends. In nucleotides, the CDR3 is TGCAGCGTTGAGAGAAAGGAGGGGACCTATGGCTACACCTTC. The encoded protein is CSVERKEGTYGYTF.

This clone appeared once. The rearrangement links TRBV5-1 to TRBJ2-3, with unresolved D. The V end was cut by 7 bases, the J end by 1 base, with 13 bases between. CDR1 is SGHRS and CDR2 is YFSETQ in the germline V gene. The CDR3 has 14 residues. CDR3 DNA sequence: TGCGCCAGCCAGTCCCCGACTGGCACAGATACGCAGTATTTT. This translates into CASQSPTGTDTQYF.

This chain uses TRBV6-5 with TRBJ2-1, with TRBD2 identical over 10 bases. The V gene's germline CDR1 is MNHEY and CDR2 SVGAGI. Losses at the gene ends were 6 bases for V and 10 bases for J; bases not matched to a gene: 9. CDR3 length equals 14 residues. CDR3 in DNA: TGTGCCAGCAGGAGCGGGGGGGCGAGTCGAGAGCAGTTCTTC. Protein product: CASRSGGASREQFF.

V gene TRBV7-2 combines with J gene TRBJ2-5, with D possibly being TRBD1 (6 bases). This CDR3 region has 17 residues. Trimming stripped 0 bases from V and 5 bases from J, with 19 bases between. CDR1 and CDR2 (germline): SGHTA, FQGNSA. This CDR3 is CASSLAHLNRALETQYF. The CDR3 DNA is TGTGCCAGCAGCTTAGCGCATCTCAACAGGGCCCTGGAGACCCAGTACTTC.

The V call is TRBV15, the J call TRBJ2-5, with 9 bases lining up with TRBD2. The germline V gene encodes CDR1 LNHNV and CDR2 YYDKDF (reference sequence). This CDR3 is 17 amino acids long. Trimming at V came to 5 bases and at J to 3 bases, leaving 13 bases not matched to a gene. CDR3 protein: CATSASRSSGAEETQYF. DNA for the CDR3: TGTGCCACCAGCGCTAGTCGGTCTAGCGGGGCTGAAGAGACCCAGTACTTC.

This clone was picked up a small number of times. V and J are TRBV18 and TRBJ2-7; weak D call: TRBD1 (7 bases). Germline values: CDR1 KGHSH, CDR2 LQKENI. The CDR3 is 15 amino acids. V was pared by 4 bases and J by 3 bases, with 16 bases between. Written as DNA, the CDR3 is TGTGCCAGCTCACAACGACAGGGAGGCGGCTACGAGCAGTACTTC. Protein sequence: CASSQRQGGGYEQYF.

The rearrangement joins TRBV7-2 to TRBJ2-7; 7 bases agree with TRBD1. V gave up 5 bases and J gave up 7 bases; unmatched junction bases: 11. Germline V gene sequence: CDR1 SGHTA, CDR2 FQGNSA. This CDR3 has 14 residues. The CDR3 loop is CASSRERDSKEQYF. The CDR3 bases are TGTGCCAGCAGCCGCGAAAGGGACAGTAAGGAGCAGTACTTC.

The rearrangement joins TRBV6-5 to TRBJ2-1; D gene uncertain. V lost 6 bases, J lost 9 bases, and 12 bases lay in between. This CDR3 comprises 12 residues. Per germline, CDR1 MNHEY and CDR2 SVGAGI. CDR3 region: CASRTIAGEQFF. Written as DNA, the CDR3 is TGTGCCAGCAGGACAATTGCTGGTGAGCAGTTCTTC.

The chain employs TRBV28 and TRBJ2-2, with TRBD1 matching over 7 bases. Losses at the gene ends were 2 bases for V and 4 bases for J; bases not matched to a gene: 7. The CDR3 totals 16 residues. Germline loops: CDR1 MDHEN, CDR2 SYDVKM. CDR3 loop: CASSLRTGVSTGELFF. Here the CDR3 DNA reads TGTGCCAGCAGTTTAAGGACAGGAGTTAGCACCGGGGAGCTGTTTTTT.

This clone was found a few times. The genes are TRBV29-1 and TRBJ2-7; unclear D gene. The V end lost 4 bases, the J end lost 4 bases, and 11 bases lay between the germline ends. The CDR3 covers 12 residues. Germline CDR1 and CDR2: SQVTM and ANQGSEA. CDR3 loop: CSVGSETYEQYF. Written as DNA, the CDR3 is TGCAGCGTTGGTTCTGAGACTTACGAGCAGTACTTC.

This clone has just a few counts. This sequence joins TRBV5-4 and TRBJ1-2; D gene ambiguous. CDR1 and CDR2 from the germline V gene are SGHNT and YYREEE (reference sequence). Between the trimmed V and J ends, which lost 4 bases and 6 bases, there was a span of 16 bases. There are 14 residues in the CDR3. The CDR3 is CASSPDNRVHGYTF. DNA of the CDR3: TGTGCCAGCAGCCCCGATAACCGGGTTCATGGCTACACCTTC. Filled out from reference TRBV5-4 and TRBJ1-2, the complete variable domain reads ETGVTQSPTHLIKTRGQQVTLRCSSQSGHNTVSWYQQALGQGPQFIFQYYREEENGRGNFPPRFSGLQFPNYSSELNVNALELDDSALYLCASSPDNRVHGYTFGSGTRLTVV.

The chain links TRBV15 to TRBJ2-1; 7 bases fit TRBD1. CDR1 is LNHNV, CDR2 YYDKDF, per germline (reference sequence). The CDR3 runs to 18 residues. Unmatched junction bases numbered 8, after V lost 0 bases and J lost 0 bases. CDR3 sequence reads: CATSRDLGRGNSYNEQFF. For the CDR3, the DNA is TGTGCCACCAGCAGAGACCTGGGCAGGGGGAACTCCTACAATGAGCAGTTCTTC.

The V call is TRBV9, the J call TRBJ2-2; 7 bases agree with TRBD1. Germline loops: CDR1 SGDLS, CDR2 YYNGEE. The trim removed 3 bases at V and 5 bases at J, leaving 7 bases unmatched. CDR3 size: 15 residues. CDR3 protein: CASSAWDRVTGELFF. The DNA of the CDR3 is TGTGCCAGCAGCGCATGGGACAGAGTTACCGGGGAGCTGTTTTTT.

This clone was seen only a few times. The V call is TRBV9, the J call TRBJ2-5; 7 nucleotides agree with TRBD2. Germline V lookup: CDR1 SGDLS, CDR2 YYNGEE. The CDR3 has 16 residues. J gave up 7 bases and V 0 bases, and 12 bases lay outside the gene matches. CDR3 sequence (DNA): TGTGCCAGCAGCGTAGAGCCGACTAGCACGGGAGGGACCCAGTACTTC. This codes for CASSVEPTSTGGTQYF.